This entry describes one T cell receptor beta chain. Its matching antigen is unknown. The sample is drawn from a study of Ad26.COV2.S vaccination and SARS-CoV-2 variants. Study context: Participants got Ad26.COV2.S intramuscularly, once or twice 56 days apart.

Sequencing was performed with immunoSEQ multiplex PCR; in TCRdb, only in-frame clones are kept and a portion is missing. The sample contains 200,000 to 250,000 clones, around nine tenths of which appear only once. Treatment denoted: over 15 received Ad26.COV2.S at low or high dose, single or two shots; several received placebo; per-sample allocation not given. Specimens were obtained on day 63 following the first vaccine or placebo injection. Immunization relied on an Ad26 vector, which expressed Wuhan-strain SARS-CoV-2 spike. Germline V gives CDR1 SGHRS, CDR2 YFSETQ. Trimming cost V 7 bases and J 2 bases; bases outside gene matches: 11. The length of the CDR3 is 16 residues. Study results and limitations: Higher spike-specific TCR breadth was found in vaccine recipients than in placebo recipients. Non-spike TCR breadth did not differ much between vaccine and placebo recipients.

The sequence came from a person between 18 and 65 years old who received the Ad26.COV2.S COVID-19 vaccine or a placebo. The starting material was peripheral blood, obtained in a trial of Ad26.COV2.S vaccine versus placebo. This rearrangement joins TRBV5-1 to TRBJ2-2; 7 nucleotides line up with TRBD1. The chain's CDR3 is CASSYPRDSNTGELFF. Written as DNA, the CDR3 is TGCGCCAGCTCCTATCCCCGGGACAGCAACACCGGGGAGCTGTTTTTT.